This T cell receptor beta chain emerged from a study of cytomegalovirus exposure and HLA in healthy donors. Whole-study results and caveats: Donors were assumed by presence/absence analyses to have roughly uniform sequencing depth. The majority of TCR sequences were rare, yet some public TCRs appeared in many donors.

A multiplex PCR was run with 60 Vbeta primers and 13 Jbeta primers. The data were produced by immunoSEQ multiplex PCR, yet TCRdb's version contains in-frame clones alone and is incomplete. The data hold approximately 100,000 clones, with just under 70% observed a single time. Comments on this clone: Its target is not known.

Germline lookup yields CDR1 SGHRS and CDR2 YFSETQ. V lost 0 bases and J lost 2, with 14 bases in between. This CDR3 region has 16 residues. This receptor was taken from a woman between 65 and 79 years old in good health and CMV-seropositive. The specimen was PBMCs. This chain connects TRBV5-1 to TRBJ2-5; maybe TRBD1 (5 bases). The CDR3 DNA is TGCGCCAGCAGCTTGGCCCACGACAGCTTACAAGAGACCCAGTACTTC. It codes for CASSLAHDSLQETQYF.